Following are 24 T cell receptor beta chains from one sample sequenced in a study of PD-L1 blockade in urothelial cancer. Time point specified: pretreatment peripheral blood. Sequencing was performed with immunoSEQ multiplex PCR; in TCRdb, only in-frame clones are kept and a portion is missing. The repertoire includes about 56,000 clones, around 86% of them detected once, and about 15% sits in the top ten. Sequenced here: PBMCs, sampled around atezolizumab (anti-PD-L1) treatment. The source is a man in his sixties or seventies with urothelial cancer.

This clone was seen a single time. The genes are TRBV10-2 and TRBJ2-1; no clear D gene. CDR1 WSHSY and CDR2 SAAADI come from the germline V gene. V was trimmed by 3 bases and J by 5 bases, leaving 5 bases between them. The CDR3 runs 12 residues. Here the CDR3 reads CASSDPNNEQFF. The CDR3 nucleotides read TGCGCCAGCAGTGATCCCAACAATGAGCAGTTCTTC.

This clone was seen just once. The chain carries TRBV28 and TRBJ2-5; tentatively, D is TRBD2 (6 bases). This CDR3 region has 15 residues. V was clipped by 5 bases and J by 7 bases, with 20 bases between them. Per the germline V gene, CDR1 is MDHEN and CDR2 is SYDVKM. CDR3 residues: CASSPAGSLEGTQYF. The CDR3 DNA is TGTGCCAGCAGTCCCGCCGGCAGTTTGGAGGGGACCCAGTACTTC.

By its share, this clone is medium-sized (0.01 to 0.1%). This chain links TRBV4-1 with TRBJ2-1; TRBD2 matches at 8 bases. Germline CDR1 MGHRA, CDR2 YSYEKL. The ends lost 1 base at V and 4 bases at J; junction bases unmatched: 9. The CDR3 spans 17 residues. The CDR3 nucleotides read TGCGCCAGCAGCCAAGGTGGCGCGACTAGCGTATACAATGAGCAGTTCTTC. It yields the protein CASSQGGATSVYNEQFF.

The CDR3 protein is CASSATSETYNEQFF. The CDR3 region has the DNA TGTGCCAGCAGCGCGACTAGCGAAACCTACAATGAGCAGTTCTTC. This chain connects TRBV9 to TRBJ2-1; 8 nucleotides align to TRBD2. From germline, CDR1 is SGDLS and CDR2 YYNGEE. This CDR3 spans 15 amino acids. V shed 3 bases and J 2 bases; nucleotides not matched to a gene: 4.

This clone occurred once. The rearrangement links TRBV21-1 to TRBJ2-1; the table names TRBD2, a call not compared with the DNA. TRBV21-1 is designated a pseudogene. CDR3 size: 12 residues. The CDR3 here is CASSKAGTTQFF. The CDR3 region has the DNA TGTGCCAGCAGCAAAGCCGGGACTACTCAGTTCTTC.

This clone was detected only once. The V and J genes are TRBV7-2 and TRBJ1-1; possible D gene TRBD1, 6 bases. The CDR3 spans 15 residues. Germline loops: CDR1 SGHTA, CDR2 FQGNSA. The V end was cut by 3 bases, the J end by 1 base, with 12 bases between. The CDR3 DNA follows: TGTGCCAGCAGCTTGGGGGCAGCTTCGAACACTGAAGCTTTCTTT. The encoded protein is CASSLGAASNTEAFF. The whole variable domain, remainder taken from reference TRBV7-2 and TRBJ1-1, is GAGVSQSPSNKVTEKGKDVELRCDPISGHTALYWYRQSLGQGLEFLIYFQGNSAPDKSGLPSDRFSAERTGGSVSTLTIQRTQQEDSAVYLCASSLGAASNTEAFFGQGTRLTVV.

The chain links TRBV20-1 to TRBJ2-1; D not resolved. The CDR3 contains 11 residues. The V end was cut by 6 bases, the J end by 7 bases, with 10 bases between. The germline CDR1 and CDR2 sequences are DFQATT and SNEGSKA (reference sequence). CDR3 sequence reads: CSAESTNEQFF. The CDR3 bases are TGCAGTGCCGAGTCGACTAATGAGCAGTTCTTC.

The chain recombines TRBV5-6 with TRBJ2-7, with TRBD1 matching 8 bases. CDR1 SGHDT and CDR2 YYEEEE come from the germline V gene. The junction had 2 bases not matched to a gene; V was cut back by 0 bases and J by 0 bases. This CDR3 is built from 15 residues. CDR3 DNA sequence: TGTGCCAGCAGCTTGGCCGGGACAGGCTCCTACGAGCAGTACTTC. It specifies CASSLAGTGSYEQYF.

The chain carries TRBV11-2 and TRBJ1-2; D might be TRBD1 (5 bases). CDR1 SGHAT and CDR2 FQNNGV come from the germline V gene. Trimming took off 5 bases at V and 3 bases at J, with 16 bases between the two ends. The length of the CDR3 is 15 residues. The CDR3 sequence: CASSPLDSSYYGYTF. CDR3 nucleotides: TGTGCCAGCAGCCCGCTCGACAGTTCTTACTATGGCTACACCTTC.

This chain connects TRBV27 to TRBJ2-2; 9 bases are a match to TRBD2. Germline CDR1 reads MNHEY; CDR2 reads SMNVEV (reference sequence). There are 17 residues in the CDR3. Germline trimming cut 5 bases from V and 4 bases from J; bases unmatched to any gene: 11. CDR3 protein: CASSTYIAGVPTGELFF. CDR3 coding DNA: TGTGCCAGCAGTACATACATAGCGGGAGTCCCCACCGGGGAGCTGTTTTTT.

This sequence joins TRBV5-6 and TRBJ2-7, with TRBD2 matching over 11 bases. The CDR3 totals 14 residues. Germline V gene data show CDR1 as SGHDT and CDR2 as YYEEEE. J lost 3 bases, V lost 4 bases, and 3 bases had no gene match. CDR3 DNA: TGTGCCAGCAGCCGCCTAGCGGGGGGCTACGAGCAGTACTTC. Translating it yields CASSRLAGGYEQYF.

The genes are TRBV19 and TRBJ1-1; TRBD1 might be the D (6 bases). Germline V gives CDR1 LNHDA, CDR2 SQIVND (reference sequence). The CDR3 has 13 residues. V lost 11 bases and J lost 1, with 14 bases in between. The DNA of the CDR3 is TGTGCCTCGCGGGGGCGGGGGAACACTGAAGCTTTCTTT. Its protein is CASRGRGNTEAFF.

This clone was observed a single time. This chain connects TRBV11-2 to TRBJ2-3, with D uncertain. V was cut by 5 bases and J by 2 bases, with 14 bases left in between. Germline-derived CDR1 and CDR2 are SGHAT and FQNNGV. CDR3 length equals 15 residues. The CDR3 bases are TGTGCCAGCAGCCACCTGACTGGCACCACAGATACGCAGTATTTT. Translation gives CASSHLTGTTDTQYF.

This sequence joins TRBV9 and TRBJ2-1, with TRBD2 identical over 10 bases. CDR3 length: 18 amino acids. After removal of 0 bases from V and 4 bases from J, the junction contained 10 bases not matched to a gene. CDR1 and CDR2 (germline): SGDLS, YYNGEE. The CDR3 DNA reads TGTGCCAGCAGCGTAGAGGGTCGAGCGGGAGGGCCTTACAATGAGCAGTTCTTC. This sequence encodes CASSVEGRAGGPYNEQFF. The full variable domain, in which reference TRBV9 and TRBJ2-1 provide the parts outside the CDR3, is DSGVTQTPKHLITATGQRVTLRCSPRSGDLSVYWYQQSLDQGLQFLIQYYNGEERAKGNILERFSAQQFPDLHSELNLSSLELGDSALYFCASSVEGRAGGPYNEQFFGPGTRLTVL.

V usage is TRBV5-4 and J usage is TRBJ2-7; maybe TRBD2 (6 bases). V lost 4 bases and J 2 bases, leaving 13 bases between the germline ends. The CDR3 length is 14 residues. CDR1 is SGHNT and CDR2 is YYREEE in the germline V gene (reference sequence). The CDR3 here is CASSGQEGPYEQYF. In DNA, the CDR3 is TGTGCCAGCAGCGGTCAGGAGGGGCCCTACGAGCAGTACTTC.

This clone appeared a single time. CDR3 amino acids: CASSRGQGSQPQHF. CDR3 nucleotides: TGTGCCAGCAGTAGGGGACAGGGAAGTCAGCCCCAGCATTTT. The chain carries TRBV6-5 and TRBJ1-5; TRBD1 aligns across 9 bases. Germline assignment: CDR1 MNHEY and CDR2 SVGAGI. V shed 5 bases and J 6 bases; nucleotides not matched to a gene: 5. This CDR3 comprises 14 residues.

V gene TRBV2 combines with J gene TRBJ2-1; 8 nucleotides align to TRBD2. The CDR3 length is 18 residues. After removal of 4 bases from V and 7 bases from J, the junction contained 18 bases not matched to a gene. Germline V gives CDR1 SNHLY, CDR2 FYNNEI. The CDR3 DNA is TGTGCCAGCAGTGTAGAAGTGGAGGGATTAGCGGGAACAAATGAGCAGTTCTTC. It specifies CASSVEVEGLAGTNEQFF.

The gene calls are TRBV19 and TRBJ1-5; 10 bases fit TRBD1. The ends lost 11 bases at V and 5 bases at J; junction bases unmatched: 3. This CDR3 has 12 residues. Germline V gene lookup returns CDR1 LNHDA and CDR2 SQIVND (reference sequence). CDR3 DNA: TGTGCCGGGGGGACAGGGGATCAGCCCCAGCATTTT. Its translation is CAGGTGDQPQHF.

The rearrangement uses TRBV14 and TRBJ2-7; 7 bases align to TRBD2. Germline CDR1 SGHDN, CDR2 FVKESK. V dropped 0 bases and J dropped 5; count of bases not matched to a gene: 10. This CDR3 contains 16 residues. The CDR3 DNA follows: TGTGCCAGCAGCCAAGAGTCGTCTAGCGGTTGCCACGAGCAGTACTTC. Translating it yields CASSQESSSGCHEQYF.

The DNA for the CDR3 is TGTGCCAGTAGTCCGCATCTTAGCGGTCTTACCTCGGAGCAGTACTTC. This codes for CASSPHLSGLTSEQYF. The rearrangement joins TRBV19 to TRBJ2-7, with D possibly TRBD2 on 6 matching bases. V was trimmed by 5 bases and J by 7 bases, leaving 24 bases between them. Germline CDR1 and CDR2: LNHDA and SQIVND (reference sequence). The CDR3 is 16 amino acids.

The chain combines TRBV6-1 with TRBJ2-2, with 10 bases that match TRBD1. Trimming took 2 bases from V and 5 from J; bases not matched to a gene: 2. Germline V gene data show CDR1 as MNHNS and CDR2 as SASEGT. This CDR3 is 15 amino acids long. The CDR3 bases are TGTGCCAGCAGTGAATGGACAGGGGGGACCGGGGAGCTGTTTTTT. Its protein product is CASSEWTGGTGELFF.

The chain recombines TRBV28 with TRBJ2-7; 8 bases fit TRBD2. CDR1 and CDR2 from the germline V gene are MDHEN and SYDVKM. V was pared by 7 bases and J by 0 bases, with 5 bases of the junction left unmatched. This CDR3 region has 14 residues. CDR3 nucleotides: TGTGCCAGCATTTCCGGACTAGCCTCCTACGAGCAGTACTTC. Translated, it gives CASISGLASYEQYF.

The V call is TRBV23-1, the J call TRBJ1-4; a possible D gene is TRBD1 (5 bases). TRBV23-1 is flagged as an ORF with uncertain function. This CDR3 comprises 15 residues. V dropped 2 bases and J dropped 4 bases, with 11 bases sitting between them. The CDR3 is CASSQTGRGNEKLFF. CDR3 DNA sequence: TGCGCCAGCAGTCAAACGGGGCGGGGTAATGAAAAACTGTTTTTT.

V is TRBV28 and J is TRBJ2-7, with D perhaps matching TRBD2 (6 bases). Trimming removed 6 bases from V and 0 bases from J, with 18 bases in between. CDR1 is MDHEN, CDR2 SYDVKM, per germline. CDR3 length equals 16 residues. The CDR3, as DNA: TGTGCCAGCAGGATCCGAACTAGCACTTCCTCCTACGAGCAGTACTTC. Amino acid sequence: CASRIRTSTSSYEQYF.